This entry lists 12 T cell receptor beta chains sequenced from one sample in a study of blood T cell repertoires in COVID-19. Profiled with immunoSEQ multiplex PCR; TCRdb holds only in-frame clones, not every one. Found here are roughly 360,000 clones, about 90% of them singletons; the top ten hold 1% to 1.5%. The sample was PBMCs or T cells enriched from blood (not recorded which). All receptors derive from a man aged 25 to 45 who had recovered from COVID-19.

The chain carries TRBV25-1 and TRBJ1-2, with D possibly being TRBD1 (5 bases). This CDR3 contains 13 residues. Looked up from germline, CDR1 is MGHDK and CDR2 is SYGVNS. The germline V and J ends were trimmed by 1 base and 5 bases, with 8 bases remaining between them. CDR3 nucleotide sequence: TGTGCCAGCAGTGAATGGGGGGTGTATGGCTACACCTTC. Encoded protein: CASSEWGVYGYTF.

The chain links TRBV2 to TRBJ1-2, with TRBD1 matching 8 bases. The germline gives CDR1 SNHLY, CDR2 FYNNEI. The CDR3 runs to 14 residues. V lost 6 bases and J lost 4; bases outside the gene matches: 7. CDR3 bases: TGTGCCAGCAGGGCCGGACAGGGTTCCTATGGCTACACCTTC. This encodes CASRAGQGSYGYTF.

J is TRBJ2-1 and V is TRBV6-6, with D perhaps TRBD2 (7 bases). The CDR3 runs to 14 residues. Between the trimmed V and J ends, which lost 0 bases and 10 bases, there was a span of 13 bases. CDR1 MNHNY and CDR2 SVGAGI come from the germline V gene (reference sequence). The CDR3 spells CASSYSAGAGEQFF. Written as DNA, the CDR3 is TGTGCCAGCAGTTACTCCGCGGGGGCAGGGGAGCAGTTCTTC.

This chain connects TRBV19 to TRBJ1-1; D is perhaps TRBD1 (5 bases). This CDR3 is 15 amino acids long. CDR1 and CDR2 (germline): LNHDA, SQIVND (reference sequence). Trimming took off 1 base at V and 3 bases at J, with 12 bases between the two ends. In DNA form, the CDR3 reads TGTGCCAGTAGTATAGCGGCCCAAGGGGACACTGAAGCTTTCTTT. Its translation: CASSIAAQGDTEAFF. The whole variable domain, filled in from reference TRBV19 and TRBJ1-1, reads DGGITQSPKYLFRKEGQNVTLSCEQNLNHDAMYWYRQDPGQGLRLIYYSQIVNDFQKGDIAEGYSVSREKKESFPLTVTSAQKNPTAFYLCASSIAAQGDTEAFFGQGTRLTVV.

The rearrangement links TRBV7-9 to TRBJ1-5; D unclear. Per germline, CDR1 SEHNR and CDR2 FQNEAQ (reference sequence). V was shortened by 1 base and J by 2 bases, with 18 bases between the two germline ends. This CDR3 spans 18 amino acids. The CDR3 coding sequence is TGTGCCAGCAGCTTAGACAGACAAGGGTGGCGGGGCAATCAGCCCCAGCATTTT. Its protein product is CASSLDRQGWRGNQPQHF.

The chain carries TRBV10-2 and TRBJ2-3, with D possibly TRBD1 on 6 matching bases. The V end was cut by 6 bases, the J end by 3 bases, with 13 bases between. Germline lookup yields CDR1 WSHSY and CDR2 SAAADI. The CDR3 runs 14 residues. The CDR3, as DNA: TGCGCCAGCAGCCCAGGGGTGGTAACAGATACGCAGTATTTT. It is translated as CASSPGVVTDTQYF.

This chain uses TRBV2 with TRBJ1-3, with 7 nucleotides matching TRBD1. Germline CDR1 SNHLY, CDR2 FYNNEI. Trimming at V came to 6 bases and at J to 3 bases, leaving 5 bases not matched to a gene. This CDR3 contains 14 residues. In DNA, the CDR3 is TGTGCCAGCAGCGGACAGGTCGTTGGAAACACCATATATTTT. Its protein is CASSGQVVGNTIYF.

As regards this clone: This CDR3 is missing its conserved last phenylalanine or tryptophan, likely due to a read error. The CDR3 protein is CASSLSGGDEQYL. The CDR3 DNA sequence: TGTGCCAGTAGTCTCAGCGGGGGCGACGAGCAGTACCTC. The chain couples TRBV19 to TRBJ2-7; 8 bases match TRBD2. After removal of 5 bases from V and 5 bases from J, the junction contained 5 bases not matched to a gene. The germline V gene encodes CDR1 LNHDA and CDR2 SQIVND (reference sequence). The CDR3 contains 13 residues.

The chain has TRBV7-7 and TRBJ2-3; a weak D match, TRBD2 (5 bases). From germline, CDR1 is SSHAT and CDR2 FNYEAQ (reference sequence). Trimming took 5 bases from V and 0 from J, leaving 12 bases between them. The CDR3 covers 15 residues. The CDR3 DNA is TGTGCCAGCAGCGCAGGAGGAACAAGCACAGATACGCAGTATTTT. Protein sequence: CASSAGGTSTDTQYF. The full variable domain, rest sourced from reference TRBV7-7 and TRBJ2-3, is GAGVSQSPRYKVTKRGQDVTLRCDPISSHATLYWYQQALGQGPEFLTYFNYEAQPDKSGLPSDRFSAERPEGSISTLTIQRTEQRDSAMYRCASSAGGTSTDTQYFGPGTRLTVL.

V gene TRBV5-6 combines with J gene TRBJ1-2; 11 bases agree with TRBD1. The CDR3 extends over 15 amino acids. V shed 0 bases and J 4 bases; nucleotides not matched to a gene: 2. Germline-derived CDR1 and CDR2 are SGHDT and YYEEEE. This chain's CDR3 is CASSLGGQGAYGYTF. In DNA form, the CDR3 reads TGTGCCAGCAGCTTGGGTGGACAGGGGGCCTATGGCTACACCTTC.

This chain links TRBV5-1 with TRBJ2-1; 10 bases line up with TRBD1. The CDR3 has 18 residues. The germline CDR1 and CDR2 sequences are SGHRS and YFSETQ. The V and J ends lost 0 bases and 2 bases, in that order; junction bases with no gene match: 8. As DNA, the CDR3 is TGCGCCAGCAGCTTGGCGGTCTCGACAGGGGGCGCCTACAATGAGCAGTTCTTC. This encodes CASSLAVSTGGAYNEQFF.

J is TRBJ1-5 and V is TRBV6-5; 10 nucleotides match TRBD1. This CDR3 has 13 amino acids. Trimming removed 5 bases from V and 6 bases from J; junction bases left unmatched: 1. Germline-derived CDR1 and CDR2 are MNHEY and SVGAGI. The CDR3 loop reads CASSRTGGQPQHF. The CDR3, as DNA: TGTGCCAGCAGTCGGACAGGGGGTCAGCCCCAGCATTTT.